One sample yielded the 22 T cell receptor beta chains listed below, sequenced in a study of blood T cell repertoires in COVID-19. Clones were sequenced by immunoSEQ multiplex PCR, and TCRdb holds only the in-frame ones, with some missing. The table includes 250,000 to 300,000 clones, roughly 88% detected once. The sequencing sample was made of peripheral blood. All receptors derive from a woman aged 25 to 39 who had recovered from COVID-19.

V and J are TRBV7-9 and TRBJ2-5, with a possible D match to TRBD2 (5 bases). Germline CDR1 reads SEHNR; CDR2 reads FQNEAQ (reference sequence). The CDR3 loop spans 12 amino acids. Trimming removed 5 bases at V and 5 bases at J, with 9 bases between. The CDR3 loop reads CASSTGVETQYF. For the CDR3, the DNA is TGTGCCAGCAGCACCGGGGTGGAGACCCAGTACTTC.

In its sample, this clone was seen a few times. The rearrangement uses TRBV7-3 and TRBJ2-2; 9 bases line up with TRBD1. Germline CDR1 SGHTA, CDR2 FQGTGA. V gave up 2 bases and J gave up 4 bases; unmatched junction bases: 2. The CDR3 is made up of 15 amino acids. In DNA, the CDR3 is TGTGCCAGCAGCTTAGGGACAGGGTTCACCGGGGAGCTGTTTTTT. Protein: CASSLGTGFTGELFF.

This chain joins TRBV4-1 and TRBJ2-1; 13 bases line up with TRBD2. The V gene's germline CDR1 is MGHRA and CDR2 YSYEKL. V lost 4 bases to trimming and J lost 10 bases; unmatched junction nucleotides: 10. The CDR3 is made up of 16 amino acids. CDR3 sequence reads: CASSPRTTSGGYEQFF. DNA for the CDR3: TGCGCCAGCAGCCCTCGAACGACTAGCGGGGGGTACGAGCAGTTCTTC.

V usage is TRBV28 and J usage is TRBJ2-7, with 8 positions matching TRBD1. The CDR3 runs 14 residues. J was trimmed by 2 bases and V by 6 bases; bases with no gene match: 6. From germline, CDR1 is MDHEN and CDR2 SYDVKM. Written as DNA, the CDR3 is TGTGCCAGCAGGAAGGACAGGGAAACCTACGAGCAGTACTTC. Residues: CASRKDRETYEQYF. Variable domain in full (rest from reference TRBV28 and TRBJ2-7): DVKVTQSSRYLVKRTGEKVFLECVQDMDHENMFWYRQDPGLGLRLIYFSYDVKMKEKGDIPEGYSVSREKKERFSLILESASTNQTSMYLCASRKDRETYEQYFGPGTRLTVT.

This clone was counted once. The DNA for the CDR3 is TGTGCCAGCAGCCCATCGTCGGGACTTTATGAAAAACTGTTTTTT. Amino acid sequence: CASSPSSGLYEKLFF. The chain links TRBV9 to TRBJ1-4; possible D gene TRBD1, 5 bases. Germline V gives CDR1 SGDLS, CDR2 YYNGEE. The CDR3 runs 15 residues. Trimming pared 4 bases from V and 6 bases from J, leaving 16 bases between.

V usage is TRBV7-3 and J usage is TRBJ2-3; 9 bases are a match to TRBD2. CDR3 length: 15 residues. After removal of 1 base from V and 3 bases from J, the junction contained 2 bases not matched to a gene. Germline CDR1 is SGHTA and CDR2 is FQGTGA. Here the CDR3 reads CASSLSLAGTDTQYF. CDR3 nucleotides: TGTGCCAGCAGCTTAAGTCTAGCGGGGACAGATACGCAGTATTTT.

V is TRBV6-5 and J is TRBJ1-2; 7 bases align to TRBD1. The CDR3 covers 14 residues. Germline-derived CDR1 and CDR2 are MNHEY and SVGAGI. The junction had 11 bases not matched to a gene; V was cut back by 7 bases and J by 6 bases. The CDR3 coding sequence is TGTGCCAGCAAAAAAACTGACAGGGTACATGGCTACACCTTC. Its translation: CASKKTDRVHGYTF.

The CDR3 reads CAIKARSSNTEAFF. CDR3 DNA: TGTGCCATCAAGGCCAGGTCCTCGAACACTGAAGCTTTCTTT. The chain has TRBV10-3 and TRBJ1-1; the D is unclear. Per germline, CDR1 ENHRY and CDR2 SYGVKD. Trimming shortened V by 7 bases and J by 1 base, and 13 bases separated the two germline ends. The CDR3 length is 14 residues.

The chain recombines TRBV7-6 with TRBJ2-1; weak D call: TRBD2 (5 bases). V lost 2 bases and J lost 8, with 16 bases in between. Germline CDR1 is SGHVS and CDR2 is FNYEAQ. The CDR3 contains 15 residues. The CDR3 bases are TGTGCCAGCAGCTTACGGGTCCGGGGTGGCGATGAGCAGTTCTTC. Encoded protein: CASSLRVRGGDEQFF.

The genes are TRBV6-6 and TRBJ2-7; the match to TRBD2 covers 7 bases. CDR3 size: 16 residues. V lost 8 bases and J lost 1; bases outside the gene matches: 14. The germline V gene encodes CDR1 MNHNY and CDR2 SVGAGI (reference sequence). CDR3 bases: TGTGCCAGCCACGGACCGGTGTCGGGGGGATCCTACGAGCAGTACTTC. Its translation: CASHGPVSGGSYEQYF.

The chain combines TRBV5-6 with TRBJ2-5; 8 positions agree with TRBD2. Germline V gene data show CDR1 as SGHDT and CDR2 as YYEEEE. V lost 1 base, J lost 9 bases, and 8 bases stayed unmatched. The CDR3 has 14 residues. The CDR3, as DNA: TGTGCCAGCAGCTTGAGCGGGGGCCTCCTAGCCCAGTACTTC. This translates into CASSLSGGLLAQYF.

The chain joins TRBV2 to TRBJ1-1; D gene uncertain. This CDR3 has 13 amino acids. Trimming shortened V by 4 bases and J by 5 bases, and 11 bases separated the two germline ends. Germline CDR1 reads SNHLY; CDR2 reads FYNNEI. The CDR3 region has the DNA TGTGCCAGCAGTGTAGCGCGAGAAACTGAAGCTTTCTTT. Protein sequence: CASSVARETEAFF.

This chain connects TRBV2 to TRBJ1-5, with 7 nucleotides matching TRBD1. The CDR3 is 13 amino acids. CDR1 SNHLY and CDR2 FYNNEI come from the germline V gene. V was clipped by 2 bases and J by 8 bases; unmatched bases: 3. CDR3 residues: CASSESGGEPQHF. CDR3 coding DNA: TGTGCCAGCAGTGAATCAGGGGGTGAGCCCCAGCATTTT.

This chain joins TRBV24-1 and TRBJ1-2; D unclear. This CDR3 has 13 amino acids. Trimming shortened V by 4 bases and J by 3 bases, and 8 bases separated the two germline ends. The germline gives CDR1 KGHDR, CDR2 SFDVKD. CDR3 in amino acids: CATSEGDYYGYTF. The CDR3 bases are TGTGCCACCAGTGAGGGAGACTACTATGGCTACACCTTC.

Only one count was recorded for this clone. J is TRBJ2-6 and V is TRBV19; D ambiguous. This CDR3 has 13 residues. CDR1 LNHDA and CDR2 SQIVND come from the germline V gene (reference sequence). V was shortened by 8 bases and J by 0 bases, with 5 bases between the two germline ends. Written as DNA, the CDR3 is TGTGCCAGTTTAATCTCTGGGGCCAACGTCCTGACTTTC. It specifies CASLISGANVLTF.

This clone was detected once. V and J are TRBV18 and TRBJ1-2, with 7 bases that match TRBD1. Germline CDR1 KGHSH, CDR2 LQKENI. Losses at the gene ends were 5 bases for V and 4 bases for J; bases not matched to a gene: 16. The CDR3 loop spans 17 amino acids. CDR3 sequence (DNA): TGTGCCAGCTCAAAATCAAAGGAACCGGGACAGTTCTATGGCTACACCTTC. This codes for CASSKSKEPGQFYGYTF. Based on the CDR3 plus reference TRBV18 and TRBJ1-2, the full variable domain is NAGVMQNPRHLVRRRGQEARLRCSPMKGHSHVYWYRQLPEEGLKFMVYLQKENIIDESGMPKERFSAEFPKEGPSILRIQQVVRGDSAAYFCASSKSKEPGQFYGYTFGSGTRLTVV.

This rearrangement joins TRBV2 to TRBJ2-1; the match to TRBD1 covers 8 bases. The CDR3 sequence is 15 residues long. CDR1 is SNHLY, CDR2 FYNNEI, per germline. V lost 7 bases to trimming and J lost 6 bases; unmatched junction nucleotides: 11. CDR3 sequence (DNA): TGTGCCAGCATGTACCGGGACAGGACCGGCAATGAGCAGTTCTTC. Translation: CASMYRDRTGNEQFF.

The gene calls are TRBV5-1 and TRBJ2-2; D call uncertain. The CDR3 sequence is 14 residues long. Deletions cut 5 bases from V and 1 base from J, with 9 bases between. Germline CDR1 reads SGHRS; CDR2 reads YFSETQ. Here the CDR3 reads CASRRRQNTGELFF. The CDR3 DNA is TGCGCCAGCAGACGAAGACAGAACACCGGGGAGCTGTTTTTT.

The chain employs TRBV2 and TRBJ1-4, with D perhaps TRBD1 (5 bases). This CDR3 contains 13 residues. V was pared by 10 bases and J by 1 base, with 10 bases between. The germline V gene encodes CDR1 SNHLY and CDR2 FYNNEI. The CDR3 protein is CATTGVTNEKLFF. The CDR3 nucleotides are TGTGCCACGACGGGGGTAACTAATGAAAAACTGTTTTTT.

Only one count was recorded for this clone. The chain carries TRBV19 and TRBJ1-2; 8 nucleotides agree with TRBD1. Trimming removed 4 bases from V and 8 bases from J; junction bases left unmatched: 3. The V gene's germline CDR1 is LNHDA and CDR2 SQIVND (reference sequence). The CDR3 runs 12 residues. CDR3 nucleotides: TGTGCCAGTAGTACGGACAGGGACGGCTACACCTTC. Translating it yields CASSTDRDGYTF.

The chain employs TRBV27 and TRBJ1-4; D call uncertain. V gave up 0 bases and J gave up 0 bases, with 8 bases separating them. Germline V gives CDR1 MNHEY, CDR2 SMNVEV (reference sequence). The CDR3 runs 16 residues. CDR3 region: CASSLSVASTNEKLFF. DNA for the CDR3: TGTGCCAGCAGTTTATCAGTGGCTTCAACTAATGAAAAACTGTTTTTT.

This clone was observed once. The V call is TRBV5-8, the J call TRBJ2-7; D unclear. The germline CDR1 and CDR2 sequences are SGHTS and YDEGEE. V was trimmed by 3 bases and J by 4 bases, leaving 2 bases between them. The CDR3 contains 10 residues. CDR3 DNA sequence: TGTGCCAGCAGCTCATACGAGCAGTACTTC. This translates into CASSSYEQYF.